This section outlines one T cell receptor (beta chain) sequence together with its context. Its specific antigen is unknown. No base-level quality is on record; no much larger clone is a single base apart. CDR3 length: 15 amino acids, cysteine to phenylalanine. Here the CDR3 DNA is all that survives: 45 bases in frame from base 1. V sheds 1 base and J sheds 4 bases, leaving 10 bases between their ends. As encoded in the germline V gene, CDR1 is SNHLY while CDR2 is FYNNEI. This sample was taken from a study of OX40 agonist ivuxolimab in advanced cancers. Concerning the study at large: Ivuxolimab was a fully human IgG2 agonistic monoclonal antibody targeting the costimulatory receptor OX40 (CD134). Of the approximately 50 dose-escalation patients, hepatocellular carcinoma was present in around 19, melanoma in roughly 15, renal cell carcinoma in 9 and head and neck cancer in 9. The dose-escalation cohort was about 83% male with a mean age of approximately 60 years, ranging from roughly 23 to 85. The paper covers the monotherapy dose-escalation part of the phase I ivuxolimab trial, which included N ≈ 52 patients. Patients were allowed to have had prior anti-PD-1, anti-PD-L1 or anti-CTLA-4 therapy, and 40% to 45% of the dose-escalation patients had previously received checkpoint inhibitors. Intravenous ivuxolimab was administered to patients every 2 weeks at six dose levels: 0.01, 0.1, 0.3, 1.5, 3 and 10 mg/kg. Peripheral TCRbeta sequencing aimed to test whether ivuxolimab altered TCR sequence diversity and caused clonal T-cell expansion. Three dose-escalation patients achieved partial responses, one with hepatocellular carcinoma and two with cutaneous melanoma. Summary of the overall study and its limitations: Low levels of normalized T-cell clonal expansion were also seen in some patients who did not respond. In the 0.1-3.0 mg/kg groups, partial responders were among the patients with the lowest normalized peripheral clonal expansion, particularly in CD8+ T cells. After ivuxolimab, CD8+ T cells had more expanded clones than CD4+ T cells on average. Clonal expansion of both CD4+ and CD8+ blood T cells was observed from baseline to week 6 at doses 0.1 to 3.0 mg/kg. Antigen specificity was not determined for the clonally expanded peripheral T cells.

Genomic DNA was isolated from the sorted cells so that the TCRbeta CDR3 region could be sequenced. The immunoSEQ Assay was used for sequencing of TCRbeta CDR3 regions. Entries here come from immuneACCESS through TCRdb and include only in-frame sequences with V and J called. Some clones fail to appear in such tables; in the studies checked, an unresolved V gene covers under half of the shortfall, and the cause of the remainder is unknown. The table for this sample lists 30,000 to 40,000 clones; roughly nine tenths of them were counted only once. The ten largest clones capture about 26% of the sample. The trial excluded patients who had a history of autoimmune disease or were on systemic immunosuppression. Peripheral blood for TCR sequencing was collected from all dose cohorts at baseline, on cycle 4 day 1, and on cycle 7 day 1. The samples were taken from a phase I, first-in-human, multicenter, open-label dose-escalation trial of ivuxolimab. Adults with locally advanced or metastatic melanoma, renal cell carcinoma, hepatocellular carcinoma or head and neck squamous cell carcinoma were enrolled in the trial. CD4+ and CD8+ T cells were sorted separately from peripheral blood before TCR sequencing.

This material consisted of CD4+ or CD8+ T cells sorted from blood, taken in a trial of the OX40 agonist ivuxolimab. This receptor was identified in an adult with an advanced solid tumor such as melanoma, head and neck, liver or kidney cancer. Recombination joined TRBV2 with TRBJ2-2, with no reliable assignment of the D segment. The CDR3 region has the sequence CASSEENSGTGELFF. The DNA is as follows: TGTGCCAGCAGTGAAGAGAATTCGGGCACCGGGGAGCTGTTTTTT.